These T cell receptor beta chains were read from a single sample in a study of T cells after posttransplantation cyclophosphamide. Measured with immunoSEQ multiplex PCR; TCRdb has only the in-frame clones, and not every one. The sample contains about 39,000 clones, none of them singletons. The sequenced sample was PBMCs. The receptors stem from a woman in her forties or fifties in good health and a related stem cell transplant donor. CDR3s include the opening cysteine and the closing phenylalanine or tryptophan. Each record gives: V gene, clone size, D gene, J gene, CDR3 protein, CDR3 DNA. A D gene is named only where the DNA matches it firmly. Size is stated as once, few, many or a size class.

TRBV6-6	many	TRBD1	TRBJ1-4	CASRSGTGAQKLFF	TGTGCCAGCAGATCCGGGACAGGGGCTCAAAAACTGTTTTTT
TRBV6-1	many	-	TRBJ2-5	CASSPGGSVETQYF	TGTGCCAGCAGCCCCGGTGGGAGTGTGGAGACCCAGTACTTC
TRBV4-1	many	TRBD1	TRBJ2-2	CASSQDSNSLQGATGELFF	TGCGCCAGCAGCCAAGACTCGAATTCCCTGCAGGGGGCCACCGGGGAGCTGTTTTTT
TRBV2	many	TRBD1	TRBJ1-5	CASSGQGFSNQPQHF	TGTGCCAGCAGTGGACAGGGGTTTAGCAATCAGCCCCAGCATTTT
TRBV11-3	many	TRBD2	TRBJ2-5	CASSSRLAQSETQYF	TGTGCCAGCAGCTCTAGACTAGCTCAGTCAGAGACCCAGTACTTC
TRBV28	many	TRBD1	TRBJ2-7	CASSSTTGGSYEQYF	TGTGCCAGCAGTTCGACGACAGGGGGGTCCTACGAGCAGTACTTC
TRBV7-9	many	-	TRBJ1-2	CASSLNREGGYTF	TGTGCCAGCAGCTTAAACAGGGAGGGCGGCTACACCTTC
TRBV5-1	many	-	TRBJ1-1	CASGTGQNTEAFF	TGCGCCAGCGGGACTGGACAGAACACTGAAGCTTTCTTT
TRBV28	many	-	TRBJ2-7	CATSGLAEQYF	TGTGCCACCTCCGGTCTAGCCGAGCAGTACTTC
TRBV21-1	many	-	TRBJ2-1	CASSPKRKGGTNEQFF	TGTGCCAGCAGCCCTAAGCGGAAAGGAGGTACAAATGAGCAGTTCTTC
TRBV6-1	many	TRBD1	TRBJ2-7	CASSERQQGAIYEQYF	TGTGCCAGCAGTGAACGACAACAGGGGGCTATCTACGAGCAGTACTTC
TRBV21-1	many	-	TRBJ1-5	CASSILLDRSNQPQHF	TGTGCCAGCAGCATACTACTGGACAGAAGCAATCAGCCCCAGCATTTT
TRBV7-2	many	-	TRBJ1-6	CASSLEPRVKTSPLHF	TGTGCCAGCAGCTTGGAGCCCCGGGTTAAGACTTCACCCCTCCACTTT
TRBV7-9	many	-	TRBJ2-3	CASSSRVRVAQYF	TGTGCCAGCAGCTCCCGAGTTCGGGTGGCGCAGTATTTT
TRBV5-1	many	-	TRBJ2-3	CASSPPADTQYF	TGCGCCAGCAGCCCCCCGGCAGATACGCAGTATTTT
TRBV11-2	many	-	TRBJ1-6	CASSLVLPDSNSPLHF	TGTGCCAGCAGCCTAGTCCTCCCGGACAGCAATTCACCCCTCCACTTT